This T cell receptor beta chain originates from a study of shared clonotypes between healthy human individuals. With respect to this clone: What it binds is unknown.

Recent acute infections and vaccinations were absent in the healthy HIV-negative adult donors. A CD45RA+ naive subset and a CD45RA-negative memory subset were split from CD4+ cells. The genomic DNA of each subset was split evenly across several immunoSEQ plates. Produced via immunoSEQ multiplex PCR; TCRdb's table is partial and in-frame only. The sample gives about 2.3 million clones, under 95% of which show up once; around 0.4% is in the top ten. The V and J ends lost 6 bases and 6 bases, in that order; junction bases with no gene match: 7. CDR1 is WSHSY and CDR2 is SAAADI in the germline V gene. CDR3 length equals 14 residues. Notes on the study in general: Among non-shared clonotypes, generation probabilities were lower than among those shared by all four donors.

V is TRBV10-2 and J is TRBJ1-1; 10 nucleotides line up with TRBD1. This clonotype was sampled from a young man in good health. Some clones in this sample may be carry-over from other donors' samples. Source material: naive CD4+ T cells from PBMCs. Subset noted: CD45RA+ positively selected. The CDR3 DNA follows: TGCGCCAGCAGCGAGGGACAGGGGTTCTCTGAAGCTTTCTTT. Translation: CASSEGQGFSEAFF.